This T cell receptor (beta chain) was captured by sequencing in a study of control samples from healthy donors and cancer patients (dated by TCRdb to between 2020 and 2021). Note on this clone: No antigen is known for it. No much larger clonotype is one base removed from it; base qualities were not supplied.

The method behind the library was the immunoSEQ multiplex PCR assay. TCRdb mirrors the immuneACCESS table, restricted to in-frame sequences. Some clones are absent from its copies; in checked studies, under half trace to an unresolved V gene, and the reason for the others is unknown. This sample is represented by fewer than 70,000 clones; approximately 84% of them were singletons. The top ten clones comprise 2.9% of the sample. The CDR3 runs 15 residues from the cysteine to the phenylalanine. CDR3 DNA is the only sequence kept; it has 45 bases, read in frame from the first base. V and J are truncated by 10 bases and 0 bases respectively, leaving an intervening sequence of 17 bases. Via the germline V gene, CDR1 is ENHRY and CDR2 SYGVKD.

The receptor's source is a woman between 50 and 59 years old with lung cancer. The rearrangement combines TRBV10-3 with TRBJ2-3; a tentative D call is TRBD1 (6 bases match). The specimen sequenced was PBMCs. The CDR3: CATVTGSSSTDTQYF. The sequenced DNA: TGTGCCACCGTGACAGGTTCCTCCAGCACAGATACGCAGTATTTT.